Below, 24 T cell receptor beta chains from the same sample are listed, as sequenced in a study of regulatory T cells in long-lasting Graves disease. Investigators prepared the TCR beta libraries by applying iRepertoire HTBI primers and Arm-PCR of CDR3 regions. TCRdb passed the multiplex PCR reads through MiXCR, listing each CDR3 protein once. The sample holds some 500,000 distinct CDR3 sequences, roughly 14% seen once. Indicated time point: newly diagnosed GD, antithyroid drugs for less than 3 months. The authors made the TCR library using RNA they extracted from PBMCs. These same data were also listed under a study on T cells in Graves' hyperthyroidism and ophthalmopathy.

Material: peripheral blood mononuclear cells (PBMCs), obtained at new diagnosis, from a patient treated with antithyroid drugs. These receptors all stem from a young man with Graves disease.

This clonotype has just a few counts. The chain employs TRBV7-3 and TRBJ2-1; D unclear. Deletions cut 8 bases from V and 4 bases from J, with 9 bases between. Per the germline V gene, CDR1 is SGHTA and CDR2 is FQGTGA. CDR3 size: 12 residues. This CDR3 reads CASANSYNEQFF. The CDR3 DNA follows: TGTGCCAGCGCTAACTCTTACAATGAGCAGTTCTTC.

The table lists this clonotype with many counts. This chain links TRBV20-1 with TRBJ1-1, with 7 bases fitting TRBD1. The CDR3 covers 16 residues. Germline V gene data show CDR1 as DFQATT and CDR2 as SNEGSKA (reference sequence). The junction had 9 bases not matched to a gene; V was cut back by 0 bases and J by 2 bases. CDR3: CSARDLLRGGNTEAFF. CDR3 nucleotides: TGCAGTGCTAGAGATCTACTCAGGGGGGGAAACACTGAAGCTTTCTTT.

The V call is TRBV20-1, the J call TRBJ2-7; a possible D gene is TRBD2 (6 bases). Germline loops: CDR1 DFQATT, CDR2 SNEGSKA (reference sequence). The CDR3 is 14 amino acids. V shed 6 bases and J shed 4 bases, with 19 bases lying between them. Here the CDR3 reads CSASPGSTFYEQYF. Written as DNA, the CDR3 is TGCAGTGCCTCTCCCGGGAGCACGTTTTACGAGCAGTACTTC.

This clonotype was counted between two and nine times. V and J are TRBV5-1 and TRBJ1-1; 7 nucleotides agree with TRBD1. Germline CDR1 and CDR2: SGHRS and YFSETQ. After removal of 3 bases from V and 10 bases from J, the junction contained 9 bases not matched to a gene. This CDR3 region has 13 residues. The chain's CDR3 is CASSSSPDRPAFF. The CDR3 bases are TGCGCCAGCAGCTCCTCCCCGGACAGGCCAGCTTTCTTT.

This clonotype was detected many times. The chain links TRBV12-3 or TRBV12-4 to TRBJ2-1; D may be TRBD2 (6 bases). The CDR3 totals 16 residues. Trimming removed 5 bases from V and 7 bases from J, with 21 bases in between. The CDR3 bases are TGTGCCAGCAGTCTAGGCGTCGGGAGTGGATGGAATGAGCAGTTCTTC. This gives the protein CASSLGVGSGWNEQFF.

In this sample, this clonotype turned up many times. The rearrangement joins TRBV6-5 to TRBJ2-5, with 10 bases aligning to TRBD2. V lost 4 bases, J lost 0 bases, and 5 bases stayed unmatched. Germline V gene data show CDR1 as MNHEY and CDR2 as SVGAGI. This CDR3 region has 16 residues. In nucleotides, the CDR3 is TGTGCCAGCAGTTCTAAACTAGCGGGGTACCAAGAGACCCAGTACTTC. Its protein product is CASSSKLAGYQETQYF.

This chain links TRBV20-1 with TRBJ2-1; D is unclear. The germline gives CDR1 DFQATT, CDR2 SNEGSKA (reference sequence). This CDR3 comprises 15 residues. V was shortened by 5 bases and J by 5 bases, with 19 bases between the two germline ends. The CDR3: CSADGLETPHNEQFF. The CDR3 nucleotides read TGCAGTGCTGATGGTTTAGAGACTCCACACAATGAGCAGTTCTTC.

In this sample, this clonotype turned up many times. The chain combines TRBV11-2 with TRBJ1-1, with D perhaps TRBD1 (6 bases). Trimming took off 3 bases at V and 5 bases at J, with 22 bases between the two ends. The CDR3 extends over 17 amino acids. Germline-derived CDR1 and CDR2 are SGHAT and FQNNGV. The CDR3 protein is CASSFFPRGGVRTEAFF. The CDR3 DNA is TGTGCCAGCAGCTTTTTCCCTAGGGGGGGGGTGAGGACTGAAGCTTTCTTT.

The chain joins TRBV15 to TRBJ2-5; 10 bases map to TRBD2. The V gene end was trimmed by 3 bases and the J gene end by 5 bases; junction bases not matched to a gene: 3. The germline V gene encodes CDR1 LNHNV and CDR2 YYDKDF (reference sequence). There are 14 residues in the CDR3. CDR3 in amino acids: CATSRGLATETQYF. CDR3 coding DNA: TGTGCCACCAGCAGGGGACTAGCGACCGAGACCCAGTACTTC.

At least ten counts were recorded for this clonotype. The rearrangement links TRBV11-2 to TRBJ1-2, with D hard to call. Germline-derived CDR1 and CDR2 are SGHAT and FQNNGV. CDR3 length equals 8 residues. V lost 1 base and J lost 13, with 1 base in between. CDR3 residues: CASSLATF. CDR3 in DNA: TGTGCCAGCAGCTTAGCCACCTTC.

This clonotype showed up many times. The rearrangement joins TRBV12-3 or TRBV12-4 to TRBJ2-1, with 14 bases matching TRBD2. CDR3 length: 18 residues. J gave up 5 bases and V 3 bases, and 9 bases lay outside the gene matches. The CDR3 DNA reads TGTGCCAGCAGTTTGCGACTAGCGGGAGGGCTGGTCCACAATGAGCAGTTCTTC. It yields the protein CASSLRLAGGLVHNEQFF.

The chain has TRBV7-9 and TRBJ2-2, with D unclear. The CDR3 is 16 amino acids. V lost 5 bases and J lost 1, with 14 bases in between. Germline loops: CDR1 SEHNR, CDR2 FQNEAQ (reference sequence). The CDR3 here is CASSLVGTLNTGELFF. The CDR3 bases are TGTGCCAGCAGCCTAGTCGGTACTCTGAACACCGGGGAGCTGTTTTTT.

This clonotype was recorded many times. As DNA, the CDR3 is TGCGCCAGCAGCTTGACCAGGACCTTAGAGACCCAGTACTTC. This translates into CASSLTRTLETQYF. The chain uses TRBV5-1 and TRBJ2-5; D is uncertain. Trimming removed 1 base at V and 4 bases at J, with 11 bases between. The germline V gene has CDR1 SGHRS and CDR2 YFSETQ. The CDR3 loop spans 14 amino acids.

This clonotype occurred many times. This chain links TRBV20-1 with TRBJ2-1; TRBD2 aligns across 8 bases. Germline lookup yields CDR1 DFQATT and CDR2 SNEGSKA (reference sequence). This CDR3 comprises 14 residues. V shed 3 bases and J 1 base; nucleotides not matched to a gene: 2. The CDR3 DNA reads TGCAGTGCTAGCTTAGCGGGATCCTACAATGAGCAGTTCTTC. Residues: CSASLAGSYNEQFF.

The chain uses TRBV9 and TRBJ2-2, with TRBD2 identical over 7 bases. Trimming removed 1 base from V and 7 bases from J; junction bases left unmatched: 7. Germline V CDR1 and CDR2: SGDLS, YYNGEE. CDR3 length: 15 residues. CDR3 amino acids: CASSVWRGGFGELFF. CDR3 nucleotide sequence: TGTGCCAGCAGCGTATGGAGGGGAGGGTTCGGGGAGCTGTTTTTT.

This clonotype appeared a few times. This chain uses TRBV7-7 with TRBJ2-2; D gene uncertain. CDR1 and CDR2 from the germline V gene are SSHAT and FNYEAQ (reference sequence). Trimming took 4 bases from V and 1 from J, leaving 13 bases between them. The CDR3 has 16 residues. This CDR3 reads CASSYLGRVNTGELFF. In DNA, the CDR3 is TGTGCCAGCAGCTACCTAGGTCGGGTGAACACCGGGGAGCTGTTTTTT.

Points on this clonotype: At one of its ends the junction is not consistent with the germline gene, which may arise from a read error. The chain has TRBV24-1 and TRBJ2-1; 7 bases map to TRBD2. The CDR3 loop spans 13 amino acids. Per the germline V gene, CDR1 is KGHDR and CDR2 is SFDVKD. Here the CDR3 reads CATSDGDYNERFF. CDR3 bases: TGTGCCACCAGTGACGGGGACTACAATGAGCGGTTCTTC.

This clonotype was counted between two and nine times. The V call is TRBV5-4, the J call TRBJ1-5, with a possible D match to TRBD1 (5 bases). Germline CDR1 is SGHNT and CDR2 is YYREEE (reference sequence). The CDR3 runs to 15 residues. Trimming cost V 5 bases and J 5 bases, with 17 bases left between them. The CDR3 loop reads CASRPQGKVDQPQHF. CDR3 nucleotides: TGTGCCAGCAGGCCGCAGGGAAAGGTCGATCAGCCCCAGCATTTT.

The rearrangement joins TRBV9 to TRBJ2-1; 10 bases agree with TRBD2. CDR1 is SGDLS, CDR2 YYNGEE, per germline. Unmatched junction bases numbered 6, after V lost 0 bases and J lost 3 bases. The CDR3 loop spans 17 amino acids. The CDR3 nucleotides are TGTGCCAGCAGCGTAGAACTAGCGGGAATGGACTACAATGAGCAGTTCTTC. Translation gives CASSVELAGMDYNEQFF.

This clonotype came up a few times. The gene calls are TRBV20-1 and TRBJ1-2; no reliable D call. CDR3 length: 14 amino acids. Per germline, CDR1 DFQATT and CDR2 SNEGSKA (reference sequence). Trimming left V 0 bases short and J 4 bases short, with 12 bases between. Here the CDR3 reads CSARDLGLGYGYTF. CDR3 bases: TGCAGTGCTAGAGATCTCGGACTGGGCTATGGCTACACCTTC.

This clonotype was counted ten times or more. The chain carries TRBV12-3 or TRBV12-4 and TRBJ2-1; 7 bases are shared with TRBD1. The CDR3 covers 16 residues. Germline trimming cut 6 bases from V and 2 bases from J; bases unmatched to any gene: 10. The CDR3 DNA sequence: TGTGCCAGCAGCGCCAACGACAGGGTCCCCTACAATGAGCAGTTCTTC. It encodes CASSANDRVPYNEQFF.

Details on this clonotype: This may stem from a read error, because a much larger clone lies one nucleotide away. This rearrangement joins TRBV12-3 or TRBV12-4 to TRBJ2-3; D remains unclear. With 3 bases removed from V and 1 base from J, the gap between germline ends came to 11 bases. The CDR3 runs 15 residues. The CDR3: CASSFLQQRTDTQYF. CDR3 nucleotides: TGTGCCAGCAGTTTCTTACAACAGCGCACAGATACGCAGTATTTT.

This clonotype was seen repeatedly, ten times or more. The chain employs TRBV12-3 or TRBV12-4 and TRBJ2-4; the D is unclear. The CDR3 spans 16 residues. V gave up 0 bases and J gave up 0 bases, with 9 bases separating them. The CDR3 spells CASSLAGNLAKNIQYF. CDR3 sequence (DNA): TGTGCCAGCAGTTTAGCAGGCAACTTAGCCAAAAACATTCAGTACTTC.

A remark on this clonotype: It may be a read error: a sequence one base away is much more abundant. The chain employs TRBV6-2 or TRBV6-3 and TRBJ2-2, with D hard to call. With 10 bases removed from V and 3 bases from J, the gap between germline ends came to 18 bases. Germline-derived CDR1 and CDR2 are MNHEY and SVGEGT. The CDR3 is made up of 15 amino acids. The CDR3 coding sequence is TGTGCCACCTTTGAGGCATCTGTGTACACCGGGGAGCTGTTTTTT. Translating it yields CATFEASVYTGELFF.